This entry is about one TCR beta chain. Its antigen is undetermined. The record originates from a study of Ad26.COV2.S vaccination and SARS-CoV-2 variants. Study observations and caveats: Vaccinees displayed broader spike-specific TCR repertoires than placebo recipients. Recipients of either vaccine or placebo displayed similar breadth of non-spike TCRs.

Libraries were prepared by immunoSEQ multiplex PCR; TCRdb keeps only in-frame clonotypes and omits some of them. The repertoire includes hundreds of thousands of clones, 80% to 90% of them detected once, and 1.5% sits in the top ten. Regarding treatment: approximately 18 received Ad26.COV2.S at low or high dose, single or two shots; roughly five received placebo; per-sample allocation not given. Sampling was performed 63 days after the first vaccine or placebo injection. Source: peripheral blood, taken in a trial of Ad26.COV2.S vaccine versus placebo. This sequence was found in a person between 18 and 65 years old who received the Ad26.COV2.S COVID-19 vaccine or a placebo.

The CDR3 spells CASSYQGSTGELFF. The CDR3 coding sequence is TGTGCCAGCAGTTACCAGGGGTCCACCGGGGAGCTGTTTTTT. This chain connects TRBV6-5 to TRBJ2-2; D possibly corresponds to TRBD1 (6 bases). Trimming cost V 2 bases and J 4 bases, with 8 bases left between them. The CDR3 runs 14 residues. CDR1 MNHEY and CDR2 SVGAGI come from the germline V gene.